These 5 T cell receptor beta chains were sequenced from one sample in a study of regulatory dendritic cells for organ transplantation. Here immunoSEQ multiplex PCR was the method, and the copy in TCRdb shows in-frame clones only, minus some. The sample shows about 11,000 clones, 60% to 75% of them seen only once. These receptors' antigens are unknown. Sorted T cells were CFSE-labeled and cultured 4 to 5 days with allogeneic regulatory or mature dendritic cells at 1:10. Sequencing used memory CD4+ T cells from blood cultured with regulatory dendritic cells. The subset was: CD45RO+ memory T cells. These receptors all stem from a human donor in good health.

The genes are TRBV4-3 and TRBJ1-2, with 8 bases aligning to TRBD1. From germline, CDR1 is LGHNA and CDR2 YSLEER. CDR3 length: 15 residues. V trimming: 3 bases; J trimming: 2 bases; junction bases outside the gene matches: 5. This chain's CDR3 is CASSQEGQVNYGYTF. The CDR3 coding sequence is TGCGCCAGCAGCCAGGAGGGACAGGTCAACTATGGCTACACCTTC.

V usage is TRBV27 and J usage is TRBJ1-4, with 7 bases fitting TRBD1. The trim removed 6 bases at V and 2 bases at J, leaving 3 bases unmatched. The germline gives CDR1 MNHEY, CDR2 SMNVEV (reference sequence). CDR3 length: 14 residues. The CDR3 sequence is CASSSDRTNEKLFF. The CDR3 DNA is TGTGCCAGCAGCTCGGACAGGACTAATGAAAAACTGTTTTTT.

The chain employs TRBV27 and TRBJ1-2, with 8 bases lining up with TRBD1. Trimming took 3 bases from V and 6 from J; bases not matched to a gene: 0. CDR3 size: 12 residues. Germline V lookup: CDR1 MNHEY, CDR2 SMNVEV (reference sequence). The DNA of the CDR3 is TGTGCCAGCAGTTTGACAGGGGATGGCTACACCTTC. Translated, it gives CASSLTGDGYTF.

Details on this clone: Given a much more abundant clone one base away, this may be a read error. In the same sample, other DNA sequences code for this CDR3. The CDR3 nucleotides are TGCGCCAGCAGCTTGGACCAGGGGGGGAACACTGAAGCTTTCTTT. Translating gives CASSLDQGGNTEAFF. This chain links TRBV5-1 with TRBJ1-1; TRBD1 matches 7 bases. The junction had 3 bases not matched to a gene; V was cut back by 0 bases and J by 1 base. Germline CDR1 is SGHRS and CDR2 is YFSETQ. This CDR3 spans 15 amino acids.

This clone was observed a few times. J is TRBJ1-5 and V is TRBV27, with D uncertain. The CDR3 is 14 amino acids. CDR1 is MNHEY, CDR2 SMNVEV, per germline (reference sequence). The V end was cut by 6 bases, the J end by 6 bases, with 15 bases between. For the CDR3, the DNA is TGTGCCAGCAGCTCAGGTCATTGGTCTCAGCCCCAGCATTTT. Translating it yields CASSSGHWSQPQHF.